Described below is a single T cell receptor (beta chain) sequence and its context. The data stem from a study of blood T cell repertoires in COVID-19. Produced via immunoSEQ multiplex PCR; TCRdb's table is partial and in-frame only. The sample includes about 57,000 clones, more than 75% of them seen just once. Germline loops: CDR1 LGHDT, CDR2 YNNKEL (reference sequence). The CDR3 sequence is 13 residues long. Trimming at V came to 7 bases and at J to 7 bases, leaving 9 bases not matched to a gene. The sequenced sample consisted of peripheral blood. The sequence derives from a woman of 80 years or more with acute or convalescent COVID-19. The V call is TRBV3-1 (or the pseudogene TRBV3-2), the J call TRBJ1-2, with TRBD1 identical over 7 bases. This chain's CDR3 is CASNPGGARGYTF. The CDR3, as DNA: TGTGCCAGCAACCCAGGGGGTGCTCGTGGCTACACCTTC.